The T cell receptor beta chain described here comes from a study of T cells after yellow fever vaccination. Study-wide background: Libraries from low-cell-number fractions were prepared with the SMART-Seq v4 Ultra Low Input RNA kit. Study results and caveats: The secondary response showed a weaker magnitude and a faster peak, day 5 versus 15. Post-booster repertoires contained most primary-vaccination clones again (96% CD4, 85% to 90% CD8).

TCR cDNA, made by 5'RACE template switching, carried an added universal primer site and UMIs. TCRdb re-called the 5' RACE reads with MiXCR, one entry per CDR3 protein. In the table there are 250,000 to 300,000 distinct CDR3 sequences, around 5.3% of which are singletons. The CDR3 length is 12 residues. Germline values: CDR1 SGHTA, CDR2 FQGNSA. V lost 2 bases and J lost 6; bases outside the gene matches: 1. This clonotype was seen ten or more times. What it recognizes is unknown. Here the sequenced sample was CD4+ T cells sorted from PBMCs, taken on the day of the yellow fever booster vaccination. The chain joins TRBV7-2 to TRBJ2-7, with 7 positions matching TRBD1. The receptor comes from a man between 18 and 35 years old who received the YFV17D yellow fever vaccine. As DNA, the CDR3 is TGTGCCAGCAGCTTAAACAGGGGCGAGCAGTACTTC. Encoded protein: CASSLNRGEQYF.